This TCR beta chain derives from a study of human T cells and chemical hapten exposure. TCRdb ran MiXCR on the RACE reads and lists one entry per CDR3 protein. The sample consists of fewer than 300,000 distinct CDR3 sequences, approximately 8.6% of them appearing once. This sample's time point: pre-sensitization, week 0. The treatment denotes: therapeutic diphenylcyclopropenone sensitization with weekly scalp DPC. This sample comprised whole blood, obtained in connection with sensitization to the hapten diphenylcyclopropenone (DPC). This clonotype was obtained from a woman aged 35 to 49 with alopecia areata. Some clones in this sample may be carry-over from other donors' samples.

CDR3 sequence reads: CASSDSTGGKAVGYTF. In nucleotides, the CDR3 is TGTGCCAGCAGTGACTCGACCGGGGGTAAAGCGGTCGGCTACACCTTC. The chain joins TRBV6-4 to TRBJ1-2; D possibly corresponds to TRBD1 (5 bases). Germline lookup yields CDR1 MRHNA and CDR2 SNTAGT. With 0 bases removed from V and 8 bases from J, the gap between germline ends came to 19 bases. CDR3 size: 16 residues.